This T cell receptor (beta chain) was sequenced for a study of blood T cells in healthy people across ages. The CDR3 is 15 amino acids. Germline values: CDR1 SGHKS, CDR2 YYEKEE (reference sequence). The V and J ends lost 5 bases and 6 bases, in that order; junction bases with no gene match: 9. Every donor gave 8 to 10 milliliters of peripheral blood. The authors ran a second PCR of about 6 to 11 cycles using a sample-barcoded 5' primer and a J-beta primer mix. TCRdb used MiXCR to reprocess the 5' RACE reads, holding one entry per CDR3 protein. The sample carries more than 650,000 distinct CDR3 sequences, around 24% recorded once. The same sample was also used in a study of T cells of mothers and their children.

The source of this sequence is a boy aged 5-17 years in good health. The chain carries TRBV5-5 and TRBJ1-5; 9 positions match TRBD1. The sequencing input was blood. CDR3 amino acids: CASSGPGQGSQPQHF. The CDR3 DNA follows: TGTGCCAGCAGTGGCCCGGGACAGGGTAGTCAGCCCCAGCATTTT.